The next 18 T cell receptor beta chains were all read from a single sample in a study of blood T cell dynamics during melanoma immunotherapy. Clones were sequenced by immunoSEQ multiplex PCR, and TCRdb holds only the in-frame ones, with some missing. The data show roughly 14,000 clones, roughly nine tenths seen once. Time point given: week 3, after first cycle of checkpoint inhibitor. The specimen comprised blood, sampled from a patient treated with checkpoint blockade. These TCRs come from a human donor with melanoma.

The V call is TRBV7-3, the J call TRBJ2-2, with D possibly matching TRBD1 (6 bases). Germline CDR1 reads SGHTA; CDR2 reads FQGTGA. V gave up 1 base and J gave up 0 bases, with 6 bases separating them. This CDR3 comprises 15 residues. CDR3 coding DNA: TGTGCCAGCAGCTTAAACAGGGCGAACACCGGGGAGCTGTTTTTT. Translating it yields CASSLNRANTGELFF.

The CDR3 here is CAWSRYGGTQYF. The CDR3 nucleotides read TGTGCCTGGAGCCGCTACGGAGGGACCCAGTACTTC. The chain employs TRBV30 and TRBJ2-5; perhaps TRBD2 as D (5 bases). Germline CDR1 and CDR2: GTSNPN and SVGIG (reference sequence). The V end lost 3 bases, the J end lost 7 bases, and 12 bases lay between the germline ends. CDR3 length: 12 amino acids. The full variable domain, in which reference TRBV30 and TRBJ2-5 provide the parts outside the CDR3, is SQTIHQWPATLVQPVGSPLSLECTVEGTSNPNLYWYRQAAGRGLQLLFYSVGIGQISSEVPQNLSASRPQDRQFILSSKKLLLSDSGFYLCAWSRYGGTQYFGPGTRLLVL.

The chain combines TRBV6-5 with TRBJ2-7; possibly TRBD2 for D (6 bases). Trimming took 5 bases from V and 7 from J, leaving 21 bases between them. Germline V CDR1 and CDR2: MNHEY, SVGAGI. This CDR3 is 15 amino acids long. This chain's CDR3 is CASSTSGTGIGEQYF. The CDR3 DNA is TGTGCCAGCAGTACCTCCGGGACTGGCATCGGGGAGCAGTACTTC.

The V gene is TRBV7-3, the J gene TRBJ2-2, with TRBD1 matching 7 bases. CDR3 length equals 14 residues. Germline loops: CDR1 SGHTA, CDR2 FQGTGA. V dropped 5 bases and J dropped 3; count of bases not matched to a gene: 3. CDR3 in DNA: TGTGCCAGCAGCACCACAGGGGACACCGGGGAGCTGTTTTTT. It translates to CASSTTGDTGELFF.

The chain is built from TRBV5-4 and TRBJ2-3; D not resolved. The CDR3 has 16 amino acids. V lost 0 bases, J lost 1 base, and 12 bases lay in between. Germline V gene data show CDR1 as SGHNT and CDR2 as YYREEE (reference sequence). The CDR3 spells CASSLALGPGTDTQYF. Here the CDR3 DNA reads TGTGCCAGCAGCTTGGCCCTCGGTCCTGGCACAGATACGCAGTATTTT.

This chain connects TRBV2 to TRBJ1-4; D might be TRBD1 (5 bases). CDR3 length: 16 amino acids. Germline V gives CDR1 SNHLY, CDR2 FYNNEI. Trimming left V 0 bases short and J 12 bases short, with 20 bases between. This chain's CDR3 is CASSEALRRQGSELFF. DNA of the CDR3: TGTGCCAGCAGTGAAGCGCTTCGTAGGCAGGGATCGGAACTGTTTTTT.

This clone turned up a few times. This chain uses TRBV19 with TRBJ1-3; D not resolved. Trimming took 7 bases from V and 0 from J, leaving 7 bases between them. Germline-derived CDR1 and CDR2 are LNHDA and SQIVND (reference sequence). The CDR3 extends over 13 amino acids. The CDR3 coding sequence is TGTGCCAGTACCCGAGCCTCTGGAAACACCATATATTTT. Amino acids: CASTRASGNTIYF.

This clone was counted between two and nine times. V and J are TRBV29-1 and TRBJ1-1; TRBD1 matches at 8 bases. Germline V lookup: CDR1 SQVTM, CDR2 ANQGSEA. The CDR3 is 15 amino acids. The V and J ends lost 4 bases and 0 bases, in that order; junction bases with no gene match: 7. CDR3 bases: TGCAGCGTTGCAGGGGGCCCCACTATGAACACTGAAGCTTTCTTT. Its translation is CSVAGGPTMNTEAFF.

The chain links TRBV28 to TRBJ2-7, with D possibly being TRBD2 (5 bases). The CDR3 covers 11 residues. V lost 7 bases to trimming and J lost 2 bases, with 6 bases between them. In germline, CDR1 is MDHEN, CDR2 SYDVKM. The CDR3 nucleotides are TGTGCCAGCATCGGGACCTACGAGCAGTACTTC. This encodes CASIGTYEQYF.

J is TRBJ1-4 and V is TRBV18, with 8 bases aligning to TRBD1. The CDR3 runs 18 residues. The germline CDR1 and CDR2 sequences are KGHSH and LQKENI. J gave up 4 bases and V 1 base, and 11 bases lay outside the gene matches. In DNA, the CDR3 is TGTGCCAGCTCACCACGGCGGCAGGGGGCAGTTAATAATGAAAAACTGTTTTTT. It encodes CASSPRRQGAVNNEKLFF.

This chain connects TRBV6-5 to TRBJ1-4, with D perhaps matching TRBD1 (6 bases). Germline-derived CDR1 and CDR2 are MNHEY and SVGAGI. Trimming removed 6 bases from V and 12 bases from J, with 14 bases in between. This CDR3 is built from 12 residues. CDR3 bases: TGTGCCAGCAGCCAAGACAGGTCCCAACTGTTTTTT. Residues: CASSQDRSQLFF.

The rearrangement joins TRBV19 to TRBJ2-1; perhaps TRBD2 as D (6 bases). The germline V gene has CDR1 LNHDA and CDR2 SQIVND (reference sequence). The CDR3 is made up of 13 amino acids. V was pared by 4 bases and J by 10 bases, with 14 bases between. CDR3 nucleotides: TGTGCCAGTAGTACGGGAGTGTTCTCGGAGCAGTTCTTC. This encodes CASSTGVFSEQFF.

This clone was seen just once. The genes are TRBV5-4 and TRBJ2-2; D could derive from TRBD1 or TRBD2 (5 bases each). The CDR3 runs 15 residues. The germline V gene encodes CDR1 SGHNT and CDR2 YYREEE (reference sequence). Trimming left V 0 bases short and J 5 bases short, with 11 bases between. In DNA, the CDR3 is TGTGCCAGCAGCTTGGCCGGGACCGGGACCGGGGAGCTGTTTTTT. It encodes CASSLAGTGTGELFF. The full variable domain, in which reference TRBV5-4 and TRBJ2-2 provide the parts outside the CDR3, is ETGVTQSPTHLIKTRGQQVTLRCSSQSGHNTVSWYQQALGQGPQFIFQYYREEENGRGNFPPRFSGLQFPNYSSELNVNALELDDSALYLCASSLAGTGTGELFFGEGSRLTVL.

V is TRBV5-1 and J is TRBJ2-2; the D gene is possibly TRBD1 (5 bases). From germline, CDR1 is SGHRS and CDR2 YFSETQ. The length of the CDR3 is 14 residues. Trimming pared 3 bases from V and 1 base from J, leaving 7 bases between. The CDR3 DNA sequence: TGCGCCAGCAGCTCCCAGGGGAACACCGGGGAGCTGTTTTTT. Its protein product is CASSSQGNTGELFF.

The rearrangement joins TRBV11-3 to TRBJ2-5; D tentatively reads TRBD1 or TRBD2 (5 bases each). This CDR3 contains 15 residues. V lost 5 bases, J lost 0 bases, and 13 bases lay in between. The germline V gene has CDR1 SGHNT and CDR2 YENEEA. The chain's CDR3 is CASSLWGNDQETQYF. CDR3 bases: TGTGCCAGCAGCCTGTGGGGGAACGACCAAGAGACCCAGTACTTC.

The V gene is TRBV4-3, the J gene TRBJ1-6; D gene unclear. Germline CDR1 and CDR2: LGHNA and YSLEER. The CDR3 is 15 residues long. V lost 0 bases, J lost 5 bases, and 8 bases lay in between. CDR3 sequence: CASSQEWQNNSPLHF. Here the CDR3 DNA reads TGCGCCAGCAGCCAAGAATGGCAGAATAATTCACCCCTCCACTTT.

This sequence joins TRBV2 and TRBJ2-1, with 10 bases matching TRBD2. The ends lost 2 bases at V and 12 bases at J; junction bases unmatched: 7. This CDR3 is built from 14 residues. Germline CDR1 SNHLY, CDR2 FYNNEI. CDR3 in amino acids: CASSELSGRARQFF. The CDR3 bases are TGTGCCAGCAGTGAACTCAGCGGGAGGGCCCGGCAGTTCTTC. Looking up the rest from reference TRBV2 and TRBJ2-1 gives the full variable domain: EPEVTQTPSHQVTQMGQEVILRCVPISNHLYFYWYRQILGQKVEFLVSFYNNEISEKSEIFDDQFSVERPDGSNFTLKIRSTKLEDSAMYFCASSELSGRARQFFGPGTRLTVL.

The V gene is TRBV7-2, the J gene TRBJ2-5; D is unresolved. Looked up from germline, CDR1 is SGHTA and CDR2 is FQGNSA. The ends were cut back, 10 bases at V and 10 bases at J, with 28 bases in the middle. CDR3 size: 15 residues. The CDR3 coding sequence is TGTGCCACACCGGACCGTCCGGGCCCCCTCGGAGACCAGTACTTC. Its translation: CATPDRPGPLGDQYF.